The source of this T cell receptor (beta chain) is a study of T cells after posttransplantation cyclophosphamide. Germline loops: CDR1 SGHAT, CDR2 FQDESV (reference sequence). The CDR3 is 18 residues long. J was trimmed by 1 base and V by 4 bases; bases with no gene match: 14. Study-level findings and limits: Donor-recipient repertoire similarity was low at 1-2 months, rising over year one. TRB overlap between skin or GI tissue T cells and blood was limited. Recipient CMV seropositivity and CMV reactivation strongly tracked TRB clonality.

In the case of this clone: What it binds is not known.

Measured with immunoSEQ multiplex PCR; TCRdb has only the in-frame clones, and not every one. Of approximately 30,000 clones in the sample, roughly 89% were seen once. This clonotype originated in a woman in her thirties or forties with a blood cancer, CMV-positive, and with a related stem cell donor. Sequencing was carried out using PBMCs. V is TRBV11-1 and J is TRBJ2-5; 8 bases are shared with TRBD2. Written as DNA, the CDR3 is TGTGCCAGCAGCTCCCGTAGACTCATTACTAGCGGCCAAGAGACCCAGTACTTC. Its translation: CASSSRRLITSGQETQYF.